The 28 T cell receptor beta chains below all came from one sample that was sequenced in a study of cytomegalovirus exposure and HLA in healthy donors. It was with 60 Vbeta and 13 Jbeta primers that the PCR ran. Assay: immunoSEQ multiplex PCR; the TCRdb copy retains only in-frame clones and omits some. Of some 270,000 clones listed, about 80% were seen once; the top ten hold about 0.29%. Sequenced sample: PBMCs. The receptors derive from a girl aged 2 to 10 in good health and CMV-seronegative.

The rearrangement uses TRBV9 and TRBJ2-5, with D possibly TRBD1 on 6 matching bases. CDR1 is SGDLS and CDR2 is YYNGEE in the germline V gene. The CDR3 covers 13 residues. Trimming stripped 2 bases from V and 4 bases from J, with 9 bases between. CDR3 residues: CASSVGTRETQYF. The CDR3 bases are TGTGCCAGCAGCGTGGGGACAAGAGAGACCCAGTACTTC.

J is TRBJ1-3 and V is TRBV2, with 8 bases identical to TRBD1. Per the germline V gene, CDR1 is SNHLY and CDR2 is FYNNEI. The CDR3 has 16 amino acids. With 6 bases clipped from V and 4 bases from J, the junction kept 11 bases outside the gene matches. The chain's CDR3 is CASRATGRGRGNTIYF. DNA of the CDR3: TGTGCCAGCAGGGCCACGGGCAGGGGGCGAGGAAACACCATATATTTT.

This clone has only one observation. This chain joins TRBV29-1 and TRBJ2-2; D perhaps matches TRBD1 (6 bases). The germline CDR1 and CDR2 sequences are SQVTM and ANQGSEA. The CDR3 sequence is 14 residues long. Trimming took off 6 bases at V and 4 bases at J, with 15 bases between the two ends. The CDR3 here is CSVRQAPSTGELFF. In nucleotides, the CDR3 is TGCAGCGTACGACAGGCTCCCAGCACCGGGGAGCTGTTTTTT.

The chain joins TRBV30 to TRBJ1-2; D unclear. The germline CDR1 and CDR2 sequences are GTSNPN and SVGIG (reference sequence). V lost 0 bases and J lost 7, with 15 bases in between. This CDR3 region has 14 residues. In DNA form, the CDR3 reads TGTGCCTGGAGTGTACGCCACAGAGGGCCTGGCTACACCTTC. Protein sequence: CAWSVRHRGPGYTF.

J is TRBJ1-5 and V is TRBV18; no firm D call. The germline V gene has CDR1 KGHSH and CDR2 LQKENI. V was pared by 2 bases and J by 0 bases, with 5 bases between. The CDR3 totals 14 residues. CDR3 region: CASSPVYSNQPQHF. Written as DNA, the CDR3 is TGTGCCAGCTCACCAGTTTATAGCAATCAGCCCCAGCATTTT.

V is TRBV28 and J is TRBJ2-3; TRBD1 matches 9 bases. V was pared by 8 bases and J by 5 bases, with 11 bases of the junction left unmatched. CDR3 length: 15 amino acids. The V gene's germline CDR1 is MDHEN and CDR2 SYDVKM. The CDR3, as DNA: TGTGCCAGCGCTTCTACAGGGGGCCCCGGAGATACGCAGTATTTT. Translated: CASASTGGPGDTQYF.

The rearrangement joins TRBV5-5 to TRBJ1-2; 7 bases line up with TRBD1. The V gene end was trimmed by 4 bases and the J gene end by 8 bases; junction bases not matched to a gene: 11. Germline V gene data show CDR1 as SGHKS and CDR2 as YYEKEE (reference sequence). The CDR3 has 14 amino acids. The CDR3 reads CASSTGQVGAGYTF. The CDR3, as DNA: TGTGCCAGCAGCACCGGACAGGTCGGTGCGGGCTACACCTTC.

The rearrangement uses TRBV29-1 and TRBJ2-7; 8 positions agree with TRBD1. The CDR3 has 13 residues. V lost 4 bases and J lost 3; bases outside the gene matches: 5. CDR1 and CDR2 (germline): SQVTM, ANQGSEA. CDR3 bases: TGCAGCGTTGGCCAGGGGGCTGTCTACGAGCAGTACTTC. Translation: CSVGQGAVYEQYF.

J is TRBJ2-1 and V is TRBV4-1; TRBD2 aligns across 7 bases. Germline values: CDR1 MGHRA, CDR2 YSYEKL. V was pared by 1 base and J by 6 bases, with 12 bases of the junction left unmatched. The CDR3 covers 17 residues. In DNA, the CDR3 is TGCGCCAGCAGCCAAGGAGGGATTGGGGGGGGATTCAATGAGCAGTTCTTC. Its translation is CASSQGGIGGGFNEQFF.

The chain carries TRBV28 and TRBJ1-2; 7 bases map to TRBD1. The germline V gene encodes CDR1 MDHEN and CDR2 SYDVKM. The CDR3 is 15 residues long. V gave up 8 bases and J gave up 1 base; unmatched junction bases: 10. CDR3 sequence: CASASAGQHNYGYTF. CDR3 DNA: TGTGCCAGCGCCTCGGCGGGACAGCATAACTATGGCTACACCTTC.

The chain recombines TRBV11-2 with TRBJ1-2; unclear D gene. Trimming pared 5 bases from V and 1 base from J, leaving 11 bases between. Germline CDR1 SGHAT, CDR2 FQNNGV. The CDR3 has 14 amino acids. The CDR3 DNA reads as TGTGCCAGCAGCCAAGCAAGTCTTAACTATGGCTACACCTTC. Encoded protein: CASSQASLNYGYTF.

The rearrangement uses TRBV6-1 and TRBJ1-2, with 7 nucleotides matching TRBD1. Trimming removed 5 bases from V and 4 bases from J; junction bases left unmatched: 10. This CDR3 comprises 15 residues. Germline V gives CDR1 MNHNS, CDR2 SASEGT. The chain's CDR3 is CASSPRQGQGYGYTF. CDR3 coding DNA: TGTGCCAGCAGTCCCCGACAGGGCCAGGGCTATGGCTACACCTTC.

The CDR3 spells CASSLGVTGGNQPQHF. CDR3 coding DNA: TGTGCCAGCAGCTTGGGAGTGACAGGGGGCAATCAGCCCCAGCATTTT. J is TRBJ1-5 and V is TRBV5-8; 8 positions agree with TRBD1. The CDR3 runs 16 residues. V gave up 0 bases and J gave up 2 bases; unmatched junction bases: 4. From germline, CDR1 is SGHTS and CDR2 YDEGEE.

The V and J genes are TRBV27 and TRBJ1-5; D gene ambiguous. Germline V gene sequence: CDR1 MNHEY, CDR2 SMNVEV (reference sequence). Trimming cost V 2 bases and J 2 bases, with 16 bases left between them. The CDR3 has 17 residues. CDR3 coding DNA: TGTGCCAGCAGTTTACGTTCACGGGAGTACGGCAATCAGCCCCAGCATTTT. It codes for CASSLRSREYGNQPQHF.

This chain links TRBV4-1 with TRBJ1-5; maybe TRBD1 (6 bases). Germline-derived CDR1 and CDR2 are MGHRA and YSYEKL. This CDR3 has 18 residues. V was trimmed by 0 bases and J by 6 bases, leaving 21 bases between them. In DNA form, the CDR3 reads TGCGCCAGCAGCCAAGAATATTATAGGACAGAATTTTTTCAGCCCCAGCATTTT. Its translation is CASSQEYYRTEFFQPQHF.

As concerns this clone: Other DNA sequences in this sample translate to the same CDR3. The CDR3 sequence: CASSLAGGYEQYF. DNA of the CDR3: TGTGCCAGCAGCTTAGCCGGAGGCTACGAGCAGTACTTC. The J gene is TRBJ2-7, the V gene TRBV7-2, with D possibly being TRBD2 (5 bases). The CDR3 is 13 residues long. In germline, CDR1 is SGHTA, CDR2 FQGNSA. Trimming took off 0 bases at V and 3 bases at J, with 6 bases between the two ends. Drawing the rest from reference TRBV7-2 and TRBJ2-7, the complete variable domain is GAGVSQSPSNKVTEKGKDVELRCDPISGHTALYWYRQSLGQGLEFLIYFQGNSAPDKSGLPSDRFSAERTGGSVSTLTIQRTQQEDSAVYLCASSLAGGYEQYFGPGTRLTVT.

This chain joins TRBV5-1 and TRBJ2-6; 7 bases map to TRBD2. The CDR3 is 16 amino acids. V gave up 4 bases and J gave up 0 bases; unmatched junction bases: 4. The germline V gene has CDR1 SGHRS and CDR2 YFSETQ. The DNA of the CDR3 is TGCGCCAGCAGCGGGGGACTACTCTCTGGGGCCAACGTCCTGACTTTC. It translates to CASSGGLLSGANVLTF.

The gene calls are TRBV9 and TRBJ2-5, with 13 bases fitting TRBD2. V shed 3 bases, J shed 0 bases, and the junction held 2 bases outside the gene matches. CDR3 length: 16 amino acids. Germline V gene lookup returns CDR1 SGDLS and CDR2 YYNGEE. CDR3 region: CASSDGLAGDQETQYF. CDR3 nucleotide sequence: TGTGCCAGCAGCGATGGACTAGCGGGGGACCAAGAGACCCAGTACTTC.

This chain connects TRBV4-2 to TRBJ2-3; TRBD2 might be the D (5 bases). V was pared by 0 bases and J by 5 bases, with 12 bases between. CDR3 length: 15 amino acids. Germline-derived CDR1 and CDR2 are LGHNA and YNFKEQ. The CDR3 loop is CASSQERAWGDTQYF. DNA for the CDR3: TGTGCCAGCAGCCAAGAGAGGGCCTGGGGAGATACGCAGTATTTT.

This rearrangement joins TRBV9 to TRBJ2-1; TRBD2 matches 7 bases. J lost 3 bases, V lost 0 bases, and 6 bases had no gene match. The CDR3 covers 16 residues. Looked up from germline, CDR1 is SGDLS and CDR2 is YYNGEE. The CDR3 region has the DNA TGTGCCAGCAGCGTAGTGGCGGGGGTTAACTACAATGAGCAGTTCTTC. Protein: CASSVVAGVNYNEQFF.

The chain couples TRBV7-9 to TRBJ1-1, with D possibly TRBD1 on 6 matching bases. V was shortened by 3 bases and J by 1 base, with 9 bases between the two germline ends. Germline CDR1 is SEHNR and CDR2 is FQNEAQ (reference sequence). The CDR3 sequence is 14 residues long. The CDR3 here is CASSFVQGNTEAFF. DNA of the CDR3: TGTGCCAGCAGCTTTGTACAGGGGAACACTGAAGCTTTCTTT.

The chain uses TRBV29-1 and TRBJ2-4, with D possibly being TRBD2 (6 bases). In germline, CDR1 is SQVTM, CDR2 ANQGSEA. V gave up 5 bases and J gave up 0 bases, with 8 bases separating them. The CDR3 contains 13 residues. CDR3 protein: CSVMGGAKNIQYF. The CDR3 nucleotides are TGCAGCGTTATGGGGGGAGCCAAAAACATTCAGTACTTC.

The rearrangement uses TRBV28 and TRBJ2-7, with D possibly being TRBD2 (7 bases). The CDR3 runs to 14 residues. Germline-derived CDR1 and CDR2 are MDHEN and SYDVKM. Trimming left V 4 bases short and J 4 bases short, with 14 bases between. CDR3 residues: CASSSGGGGYEQYF. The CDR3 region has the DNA TGTGCCAGCAGTTCCGGGGGAGGGGGATACGAGCAGTACTTC.

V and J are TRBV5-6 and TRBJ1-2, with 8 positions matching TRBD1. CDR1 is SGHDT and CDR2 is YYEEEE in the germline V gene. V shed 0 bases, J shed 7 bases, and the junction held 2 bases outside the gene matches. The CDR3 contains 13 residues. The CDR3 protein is CASSLADRGGYTF. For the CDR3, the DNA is TGTGCCAGCAGCTTGGCCGACAGGGGTGGCTACACCTTC.

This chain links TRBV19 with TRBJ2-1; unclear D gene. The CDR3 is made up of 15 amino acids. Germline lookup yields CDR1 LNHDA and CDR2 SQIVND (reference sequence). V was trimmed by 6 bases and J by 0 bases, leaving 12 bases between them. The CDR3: CASRITASSYNEQFF. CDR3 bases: TGTGCCAGTAGAATTACTGCGAGCTCCTACAATGAGCAGTTCTTC.

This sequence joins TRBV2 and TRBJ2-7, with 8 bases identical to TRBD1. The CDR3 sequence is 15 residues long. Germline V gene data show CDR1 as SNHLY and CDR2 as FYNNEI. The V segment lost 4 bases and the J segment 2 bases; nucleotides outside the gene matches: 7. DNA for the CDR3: TGTGCCAGCAGTGGGAGACAGGGGAGAGCCTACGAGCAGTACTTC. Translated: CASSGRQGRAYEQYF. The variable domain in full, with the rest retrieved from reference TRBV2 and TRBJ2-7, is EPEVTQTPSHQVTQMGQEVILRCVPISNHLYFYWYRQILGQKVEFLVSFYNNEISEKSEIFDDQFSVERPDGSNFTLKIRSTKLEDSAMYFCASSGRQGRAYEQYFGPGTRLTVT.

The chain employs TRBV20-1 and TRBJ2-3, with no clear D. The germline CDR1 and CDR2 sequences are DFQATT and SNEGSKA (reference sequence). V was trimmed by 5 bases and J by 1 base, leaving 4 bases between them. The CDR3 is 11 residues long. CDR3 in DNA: TGCAGTGCTCGTCGCACAGATACGCAGTATTTT. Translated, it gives CSARRTDTQYF.

The CDR3 region is CSGGWGTPYEQYF. CDR3 nucleotide sequence: TGCAGCGGGGGTTGGGGGACACCCTACGAGCAGTACTTC. This chain connects TRBV29-1 to TRBJ2-7, with a weak D call TRBD1 (6 bases). This CDR3 region has 13 residues. CDR1 and CDR2 (germline): SQVTM, ANQGSEA. Deletions cut 7 bases from V and 2 bases from J, with 15 bases between.